A selection of T cell receptor beta chains follows, all from one sample in a study of OX40 agonist ivuxolimab in advanced cancers. Assay used: immunoSEQ multiplex PCR; TCRdb lists only in-frame clones, some missing. The repertoire has more than 50,000 clones, roughly 83% of them found once; the top ten carry 10% to 15%. The sequenced sample was CD4+ or CD8+ T cells sorted from blood, obtained in a trial of the OX40 agonist ivuxolimab. These receptors all stem from an adult with an advanced solid tumor such as melanoma, head and neck, liver or kidney cancer. Each CDR3 is given with its conserved first and last residue. The D gene is left open where the match is weak. Clone sizes are given selectively: once, few, many, or a class where the clone is expanded.

DNA	CDR3	J	D	V	size	length
TGTGCCAGCAGCTTAGGCCGGGGGCTTGAAGATACGCAGTATTTT	CASSLGRGLEDTQYF	TRBJ2-3	.	TRBV7-6	once	15
TGTGCCTGGAAAGGCTTTAGTGGGACAGGGAGCTACACCTTC	CAWKGFSGTGSYTF	TRBJ1-2	TRBD1	TRBV30	once	14
TGCGCCAGCAGCCAAGTATCGGGGGGCAATCAGCCCCAGCATTTT	CASSQVSGGNQPQHF	TRBJ1-5	.	TRBV4-1	.	15
TGTGCCAGCAGTGAAGCGAGGGGGACTGGCTACACCTTC	CASSEARGTGYTF	TRBJ1-2	.	TRBV6-1	once	13
TGTGCCAGCACCATCCTGGGGGGCGGGAGTCGAGCCGGTGAGCAGTTCTTC	CASTILGGGSRAGEQFF	TRBJ2-1	.	TRBV7-8	few	17
TGTGCCAGCAGCTTAGGGGACAGCTACAATGAGCAGTTCTTC	CASSLGDSYNEQFF	TRBJ2-1	TRBD1	TRBV11-2	few	14
TGTGCCAGCAGTGAAGAGGGGGCCACACCCCTCCACTTT	CASSEEGATPLHF	TRBJ1-6	TRBD1	TRBV6-1	.	13
TGTGCCGCTAAGGGGTCTGGGGCCAACGTCCTGACTTTC	CAAKGSGANVLTF	TRBJ2-6	.	TRBV2	.	13
TGTGCCAGCTCACCTTCCACACCGAACACCGGGGAGCTGTTTTTT	CASSPSTPNTGELFF	TRBJ2-2	.	TRBV18	.	15
TGTGCCAGCAGCTACCACGGGACAGGGGGCCGACAGCCCCAGCATTTT	CASSYHGTGGRQPQHF	TRBJ1-5	TRBD1	TRBV5-6	.	16
TGTGCCAGCCTGGTGGGAACTGAAGCTTTCTTT	CASLVGTEAFF	TRBJ1-1	.	TRBV2	.	11
TGTGCCAGCAGCCCGGCTGGGCGGGAGGCCGGGGATACGCAGTATTTT	CASSPAGREAGDTQYF	TRBJ2-3	TRBD2	TRBV5-4	once	16
TGTGCCAGCAGTGAGCGGGCGGGAACCTCCTCCTACAATGAGCAGTTCTTC	CASSERAGTSSYNEQFF	TRBJ2-1	.	TRBV2	.	17
TGTGCCAGCAGTGAACCTCTGGACACCGGGGAGCTGTTTTTT	CASSEPLDTGELFF	TRBJ2-2	.	TRBV2	.	14
TGCGCCAGCAGCCCTGATAGCGGGGGCGGCGCAGATACGCAGTATTTT	CASSPDSGGGADTQYF	TRBJ2-3	TRBD2	TRBV4-1	once	16
TGTGCCAGTAGGGGGTCGGGAGCAACTAATGAAAAACTGTTTTTT	CASRGSGATNEKLFF	TRBJ1-4	.	TRBV19	.	15
TGTGCCAGCAGTTCCTCAGGGGCGGGCGGGGAGCTGTTTTTT	CASSSSGAGGELFF	TRBJ2-2	.	TRBV6-6	.	14
TGTGCCAGCAGTGCACATAGGGCAATGGATGAAGCTTTCTTT	CASSAHRAMDEAFF	TRBJ1-1	.	TRBV6-1	.	14
TGCGCCAGCAGCTTGGCCCGGACAGGGGAATCATACGAGCAGTACTTC	CASSLARTGESYEQYF	TRBJ2-7	TRBD1	TRBV5-1	.	16
TGCGCCAGCAGCTTGGTTTCGGGAGCAGTCACCGGGGAGCTGTTTTTT	CASSLVSGAVTGELFF	TRBJ2-2	.	TRBV5-1	.	16
TGTGCCAGCAGTCGGGACACCTACAACACTGAAGCTTTCTTT	CASSRDTYNTEAFF	TRBJ1-1	.	TRBV6-5	once	14
TGTGCCAGCAGTGAAGGTGAAAGCGGGAGTGTCACCGGGGAGCTGTTTTTT	CASSEGESGSVTGELFF	TRBJ2-2	TRBD2	TRBV25-1	.	17
TGTGCCAGCAGCGAGGCCCCGGGGTCAGGTTACGAGCAGTACTTC	CASSEAPGSGYEQYF	TRBJ2-7	.	TRBV9	.	15
TGCAGCGTTGACCCCCCCTTAGCGGGAGGGCCCACAGATACGCAGTATTTT	CSVDPPLAGGPTDTQYF	TRBJ2-3	TRBD2	TRBV29-1	.	17
TGTGCCAGCAGCCAAAGTAGCGGGATCTTTAGTGAGCAGTTCTTC	CASSQSSGIFSEQFF	TRBJ2-1	TRBD2	TRBV4-2	.	15
TGTGCCAGCAAAGGACAGGGAGACGTCTATGGCTACACCTTC	CASKGQGDVYGYTF	TRBJ1-2	TRBD1	TRBV2	once	14
TGTGCCAGCAGCCTGACAGGGTCGGGAGGCTACACCTTC	CASSLTGSGGYTF	TRBJ1-2	TRBD1	TRBV5-4	.	13
TGTGCCAGCAGAGGTGGCAATCAGCCCCAGCATTTT	CASRGGNQPQHF	TRBJ1-5	.	TRBV28	few	12
TGTGCCAGCAGTGCGACAGGGCTGGATGAGCAGTTCTTC	CASSATGLDEQFF	TRBJ2-1	TRBD1	TRBV6-5	.	13
TGTGCCAGCAGTGAAGCAGGGACAGGGAACACCGGGGAGCTGTTTTTT	CASSEAGTGNTGELFF	TRBJ2-2	TRBD1	TRBV6-1	.	16
TGTGCCAGCAGTACGACAGGGACTAACACCGGGGAGCTGTTTTTT	CASSTTGTNTGELFF	TRBJ2-2	.	TRBV6-6	.	15
TGTGCCAGCAGTGAGAGGAGCGGGACTCCCCACGAGCAGTACTTC	CASSERSGTPHEQYF	TRBJ2-7	TRBD2	TRBV2	.	15
TGTGCCAGCAGCTTATCAGCGGGGGATTGGTCCTCCCCAGATACGCAGTATTTT	CASSLSAGDWSSPDTQYF	TRBJ2-3	TRBD2	TRBV11-2	few	18
TGTGCCAGCAGCGTAGACTGGAACACTGAAGCTTTCTTT	CASSVDWNTEAFF	TRBJ1-1	.	TRBV9	.	13
TGTGCCAGCAGGAAACAGGGGTCGGATGGCTACACCTTC	CASRKQGSDGYTF	TRBJ1-2	TRBD1	TRBV6-1	.	13
TGCGCCAGCAGCTTAGGGGACAGGGGCTACAATGAGCAGTTCTTC	CASSLGDRGYNEQFF	TRBJ2-1	TRBD1	TRBV5-1	.	15
TGTGCCAGCAGCCAAGGTCCTGGACTAGCGGTCTACAATGAGCAGTTCTTC	CASSQGPGLAVYNEQFF	TRBJ2-1	TRBD2	TRBV4-2	.	17
TGTGCCAGCAGTAATGGACAGGGGGCTGAAGCTTTCTTT	CASSNGQGAEAFF	TRBJ1-1	TRBD1	TRBV6-4	once	13
TGTGCCAGCAGCGTAGCCCCTCGCACCGGGGAGCTGTTTTTT	CASSVAPRTGELFF	TRBJ2-2	.	TRBV9	.	14
TGTGCCAGCAGTTCCTCTTCCGGAACCCCGGGTGAAAAACTGTTTTTT	CASSSSSGTPGEKLFF	TRBJ1-4	.	TRBV28	once	16
TGTGCCAGCAGCGTGGGAGGACTAGCGGGAGGCCCAGAGACCCAGTACTTC	CASSVGGLAGGPETQYF	TRBJ2-5	TRBD2	TRBV9	.	17
TGTGCCAGTAGTATATCGGCCGGCTACGAGCAGTACTTC	CASSISAGYEQYF	TRBJ2-7	.	TRBV19	.	13
TGTGCCAGCAGCTTGGCCCCGAATCAGCCCCAGCATTTT	CASSLAPNQPQHF	TRBJ1-5	.	TRBV5-4	.	13
TGTGCCACCAGCAGAGATTACGGGACCTACGAGCAGTACTTC	CATSRDYGTYEQYF	TRBJ2-7	.	TRBV15	few	14
TGTGCCACTAAGAGACTGAACTATGGCTACACCTTC	CATKRLNYGYTF	TRBJ1-2	.	TRBV6-6	.	12
TGTGCCAGCAGCTTAACGCAACCGGGCACGTATGGCTACACCTTC	CASSLTQPGTYGYTF	TRBJ1-2	.	TRBV7-2	few	15
TGTGCCAGCAGACTAACTAGCGCCTCACCCTACAATGAGCAGTTCTTC	CASRLTSASPYNEQFF	TRBJ2-1	TRBD2	TRBV5-8	.	16
TGTGCCTGGATGCCCGAAACCCTAAACTATGGCTACACCTTC	CAWMPETLNYGYTF	TRBJ1-2	.	TRBV30	few	14
TGTGCCAGCAGCCCCCGTTCGGGGGGCAATGAGCAGTTCTTC	CASSPRSGGNEQFF	TRBJ2-1	TRBD2	TRBV11-2	medium-sized	14
TGTGCCACCGGGACAGGGGTCACTGAAGCTTTCTTT	CATGTGVTEAFF	TRBJ1-1	TRBD1	TRBV28	.	12
TGTGCCAGCAGGGTACTCGGACTAAACAATCAGCCCCAGCATTTT	CASRVLGLNNQPQHF	TRBJ1-5	.	TRBV2	.	15
TGTGCCAGCAGCACCCCCGGGTCACAAGAGACCCAGTACTTC	CASSTPGSQETQYF	TRBJ2-5	.	TRBV5-4	.	14
TGTGCCTGGAGCCCCGGGACTAGCGGGAAGAATGAGCAGTTCTTC	CAWSPGTSGKNEQFF	TRBJ2-1	TRBD2	TRBV30	.	15
TGCAGCACCAGTAGCGGTGGGGGAGATACGCAGTATTTT	CSTSSGGGDTQYF	TRBJ2-3	.	TRBV29-1	.	13
TGTGCAGCAGGAGAGGGTTCCTACAATGAGCAGTTCTTC	CAAGEGSYNEQFF	TRBJ2-1	.	TRBV2	once	13